This is a list of T cell receptor beta chains from one sample in a study of control samples from healthy donors and cancer patients. Clones were read by immunoSEQ multiplex PCR, and TCRdb kept only the in-frame ones, dropping some. The sample carries around 50,000 clones, under 95% recorded once. The sample consisted of PBMCs. These TCRs come from a man aged 25 to 45 with colorectal cancer. The CDR3 runs from the conserved cysteine through the conserved F or W. The D gene is left open where the match is weak. Only some rows state a clone size, as once, few, many or a class for expanded clones.

j_call: TRBJ1-1
d_call: .
cdr3_length: 13
clone_size: .
v_call: TRBV27
cdr3_aa: CASSPTGNTEAFF
cdr3_nt: TGTGCCAGCAGTCCTACGGGAAACACTGAAGCTTTCTTT

j_call: TRBJ1-5
d_call: TRBD1
cdr3_length: 16
clone_size: few
v_call: TRBV5-6
cdr3_aa: CASSLGADRADQPQHF
cdr3_nt: TGTGCCAGCAGCTTGGGGGCCGACAGGGCGGATCAGCCCCAGCATTTT

j_call: TRBJ2-3
d_call: TRBD2
cdr3_length: 14
clone_size: .
v_call: TRBV2
cdr3_aa: CASMTSGVTDTQYF
cdr3_nt: TGTGCCAGCATGACTAGCGGGGTGACAGATACGCAGTATTTT

j_call: TRBJ2-1
d_call: .
cdr3_length: 15
clone_size: once
v_call: TRBV4-3
cdr3_aa: CASSQERGTDYEQFF
cdr3_nt: TGCGCCAGCAGCCAAGAGAGAGGGACGGACTATGAGCAGTTCTTC

j_call: TRBJ1-4
d_call: .
cdr3_length: 18
clone_size: .
v_call: TRBV25-1
cdr3_aa: CASSDAGTPDATNEKLFF
cdr3_nt: TGTGCCAGCAGTGATGCTGGGACTCCGGACGCAACTAATGAAAAACTGTTTTTT

j_call: TRBJ2-2
d_call: TRBD2
cdr3_length: 16
clone_size: .
v_call: TRBV4-2
cdr3_aa: CASSPYLAGNTGELFF
cdr3_nt: TGTGCCAGCAGCCCTTACCTAGCGGGGAACACCGGGGAGCTGTTTTTT

j_call: TRBJ1-6
d_call: TRBD1
cdr3_length: 15
clone_size: .
v_call: TRBV27
cdr3_aa: CASSFGTGRNSPLHF
cdr3_nt: TGTGCCAGCAGTTTCGGGACAGGGAGGAATTCACCCCTCCACTTT

j_call: TRBJ1-1
d_call: .
cdr3_length: 13
clone_size: .
v_call: TRBV29-1
cdr3_aa: CSVDSTTRTEAFF
cdr3_nt: TGCAGCGTTGATTCGACTACGCGGACTGAAGCTTTCTTT

j_call: TRBJ2-2
d_call: .
cdr3_length: 15
clone_size: .
v_call: TRBV5-4
cdr3_aa: CASTPSSGYTGELFF
cdr3_nt: TGTGCCAGCACCCCCAGTTCAGGGTACACCGGGGAGCTGTTTTTT

j_call: TRBJ2-1
d_call: .
cdr3_length: 14
clone_size: .
v_call: TRBV6-2/TRBV6-3
cdr3_aa: CASSPGTEVREQFF
cdr3_nt: TGTGCCAGCAGTCCCGGGACGGAGGTTCGGGAGCAGTTCTTC

j_call: TRBJ2-5
d_call: TRBD2
cdr3_length: 15
clone_size: .
v_call: TRBV2
cdr3_aa: CAGAGPSGMVETQYF
cdr3_nt: TGTGCCGGAGCGGGGCCCTCGGGGATGGTGGAGACCCAGTACTTC

j_call: TRBJ1-1
d_call: .
cdr3_length: 16
clone_size: .
v_call: TRBV4-3
cdr3_aa: CASSQDVSTRNTEAFF
cdr3_nt: TGCGCCAGCAGCCAAGATGTCAGCACCAGGAACACTGAAGCTTTCTTT

j_call: TRBJ1-6
d_call: .
cdr3_length: 15
clone_size: .
v_call: TRBV27
cdr3_aa: CASRITGLHNSPLHF
cdr3_nt: TGTGCCAGCAGAATCACAGGGTTGCATAATTCACCCCTCCACTTT

j_call: TRBJ2-2
d_call: TRBD2
cdr3_length: 16
clone_size: .
v_call: TRBV24-1
cdr3_aa: CATSLGAGVTTGELFF
cdr3_nt: TGTGCCACCAGCCTCGGCGCGGGGGTTACCACCGGGGAGCTGTTTTTT

j_call: TRBJ2-3
d_call: TRBD2
cdr3_length: 16
clone_size: .
v_call: TRBV3-1/TRBV3-2
cdr3_aa: CASSPPSGGAGGTQYF
cdr3_nt: TGTGCCAGCAGCCCCCCTAGCGGGGGGGCCGGGGGGACGCAGTATTTT

j_call: TRBJ2-3
d_call: TRBD1
cdr3_length: 16
clone_size: .
v_call: TRBV3-1/TRBV3-2
cdr3_aa: CASSQTMTGFTDTQYF
cdr3_nt: TGTGCCAGCAGCCAAACGATGACAGGGTTCACAGATACGCAGTATTTT

j_call: TRBJ2-3
d_call: .
cdr3_length: 11
clone_size: .
v_call: TRBV9
cdr3_aa: CASSVADTQYF
cdr3_nt: TGTGCCAGCAGCGTAGCAGATACGCAGTATTTT

j_call: TRBJ2-4
d_call: .
cdr3_length: 16
clone_size: .
v_call: TRBV19
cdr3_aa: CASSIGGMIAKNIQYF
cdr3_nt: TGTGCCAGTAGTATAGGGGGAATGATAGCCAAAAACATTCAGTACTTC

j_call: TRBJ1-6
d_call: .
cdr3_length: 16
clone_size: .
v_call: TRBV6-5
cdr3_aa: CASSYAVGRDNSPLHF
cdr3_nt: TGTGCCAGCAGTTACGCGGTGGGAAGGGATAATTCACCCCTCCACTTT

j_call: TRBJ2-5
d_call: .
cdr3_length: 14
clone_size: once
v_call: TRBV9
cdr3_aa: CASSPSRGEETQYF
cdr3_nt: TGTGCCAGCAGCCCCAGTCGGGGTGAGGAGACCCAGTACTTC